The 27 T cell receptor beta chains below come from one sample, sequenced in a study of PD-L1 blockade in urothelial cancer. The data were produced by immunoSEQ multiplex PCR, yet TCRdb's version contains in-frame clones alone and is incomplete. The data contain 50,000 to 65,000 clones, about 86% of them singletons. The starting material was PBMCs, obtained around atezolizumab (anti-PD-L1) treatment. These receptor sequences come from a man between 50 and 59 years old with urothelial cancer.

This clone was seen just once. The V and J genes are TRBV6-1 and TRBJ1-4; 8 bases fit TRBD1. The CDR3 sequence is 15 residues long. Germline lookup yields CDR1 MNHNS and CDR2 SASEGT. With V trimmed by 5 bases and J by 7 bases, 9 bases remained unmatched. As DNA, the CDR3 is TGTGCCAGCAGTCTCTCCAGGGGGCAGATTGAAAAACTGTTTTTT. Its protein product is CASSLSRGQIEKLFF.

The gene calls are TRBV4-1 and TRBJ2-7, with D perhaps matching TRBD1 (5 bases). Trimming pared 0 bases from V and 3 bases from J, leaving 15 bases between. The germline V gene has CDR1 MGHRA and CDR2 YSYEKL. The length of the CDR3 is 16 residues. The CDR3 DNA is TGCGCCAGCAGCCAAGATGATCAAGGGGATAGCTACGAGCAGTACTTC. Protein sequence: CASSQDDQGDSYEQYF.

This clone appeared once. The V gene is TRBV19, the J gene TRBJ2-7; 7 bases line up with TRBD1. This CDR3 spans 14 amino acids. Germline-derived CDR1 and CDR2 are LNHDA and SQIVND (reference sequence). V lost 5 bases and J lost 6; bases outside the gene matches: 10. CDR3 in amino acids: CASSSGTVQSEQYF. Written as DNA, the CDR3 is TGTGCCAGTAGTTCCGGGACAGTCCAGTCCGAGCAGTACTTC.

The chain joins TRBV6-1 to TRBJ1-4, with D possibly matching TRBD1 (5 bases). The CDR3 has 12 residues. Trimming took 2 bases from V and 8 from J, leaving 6 bases between them. Per germline, CDR1 MNHNS and CDR2 SASEGT. The CDR3 bases are TGTGCCAGCAGTGAACGGGGGGAAAAACTGTTTTTT. Protein: CASSERGEKLFF.

The V call is TRBV18, the J call TRBJ1-4; a weak D match, TRBD1 (5 bases). The CDR3 contains 13 residues. Trimming stripped 3 bases from V and 7 bases from J, with 9 bases between. CDR1 is KGHSH, CDR2 LQKENI, per germline. CDR3 sequence reads: CASSPMGGEKLFF. CDR3 DNA: TGTGCCAGCTCACCTATGGGGGGTGAAAAACTGTTTTTT.

The chain combines TRBV28 with TRBJ1-2; D unresolved. From germline, CDR1 is MDHEN and CDR2 SYDVKM. The germline V and J ends were trimmed by 5 bases and 5 bases, with 12 bases remaining between them. The CDR3 is 13 residues long. The CDR3 region has the DNA TGTGCCAGCAGTGACACACCAAATTATGGCTACACCTTC. This translates into CASSDTPNYGYTF.

In its sample, this clone was seen a few times. The V and J genes are TRBV2 and TRBJ1-6; D perhaps matches TRBD1 (5 bases). V dropped 4 bases and J dropped 5 bases, with 9 bases sitting between them. The CDR3 is 14 residues long. Germline V lookup: CDR1 SNHLY, CDR2 FYNNEI. CDR3 nucleotides: TGTGCCAGCAGTGCGGAGACAGATAATTCACCCCTCCACTTT. Amino acids: CASSAETDNSPLHF.

This clone has only one observation. The chain links TRBV13 to TRBJ2-5, with D possibly TRBD2 on 6 matching bases. V was cut by 2 bases and J by 5 bases, with 15 bases left in between. The CDR3 covers 15 residues. Germline values: CDR1 PRHDT, CDR2 FYEKMQ (reference sequence). The CDR3 bases are TGTGCCAGCAGCTTAAGGTCCGGAGGGACGGAGACCCAGTACTTC. It specifies CASSLRSGGTETQYF.

This clone showed up just a few times. V and J are TRBV5-6 and TRBJ1-2; a possible D gene is TRBD1 (5 bases). V was shortened by 4 bases and J by 4 bases, with 11 bases between the two germline ends. This CDR3 comprises 13 residues. Germline lookup yields CDR1 SGHDT and CDR2 YYEEEE. The CDR3 DNA follows: TGTGCCAGCAGCCTAGGGGTTGTCTATGGCTACACCTTC. Residues: CASSLGVVYGYTF.

This chain links TRBV18 with TRBJ2-1, with 7 bases matching TRBD2. The trim removed 8 bases at V and 8 bases at J, leaving 12 bases unmatched. Germline V gene sequence: CDR1 KGHSH, CDR2 LQKENI. CDR3 size: 14 residues. CDR3 sequence: CASTLTSYGDEQFF. CDR3 DNA: TGTGCCAGCACCCTGACTAGCTACGGCGATGAGCAGTTCTTC.

The chain is built from TRBV5-1 and TRBJ2-1; a weak D match, TRBD2 (6 bases). Germline V CDR1 and CDR2: SGHRS, YFSETQ. V dropped 1 base and J dropped 7 bases, with 15 bases sitting between them. CDR3 length equals 15 residues. The CDR3 bases are TGCGCCAGCAGCTTGAGGCAGGGAGGTGCGAATGAGCAGTTCTTC. Amino acids: CASSLRQGGANEQFF.

This chain links TRBV28 with TRBJ1-5, with 12 positions matching TRBD1. The CDR3 has 17 residues. With 6 bases clipped from V and 7 bases from J, the junction kept 13 bases outside the gene matches. Germline V gives CDR1 MDHEN, CDR2 SYDVKM. CDR3 residues: CASRTTGTGGAGQPQHF. The DNA of the CDR3 is TGTGCCAGCAGAACTACCGGGACAGGGGGCGCGGGGCAGCCCCAGCATTTT.

The chain recombines TRBV2 with TRBJ2-3, with 13 nucleotides matching TRBD2. The CDR3 is made up of 15 amino acids. V gave up 7 bases and J gave up 2 bases; unmatched junction bases: 3. Germline V gene lookup returns CDR1 SNHLY and CDR2 FYNNEI. As DNA, the CDR3 is TGTGCCAGCACGGGACTAGCGGGGATCACAGATACGCAGTATTTT. Protein: CASTGLAGITDTQYF.

This chain connects TRBV28 to TRBJ1-1; 7 nucleotides agree with TRBD1. Per the germline V gene, CDR1 is MDHEN and CDR2 is SYDVKM. This CDR3 has 12 amino acids. Trimming cost V 6 bases and J 10 bases; bases outside gene matches: 8. CDR3: CASRSRGRGAFF. DNA for the CDR3: TGTGCCAGCAGGTCTAGGGGGCGCGGAGCTTTCTTT.

The chain has TRBV28 and TRBJ2-1; D might be TRBD2 (6 bases). V lost 8 bases and J 8 bases, leaving 19 bases between the germline ends. Germline lookup yields CDR1 MDHEN and CDR2 SYDVKM. The CDR3 has 14 amino acids. The CDR3 loop is CASGPPQRVYEQFF. For the CDR3, the DNA is TGTGCCAGCGGACCTCCCCAGCGGGTCTATGAGCAGTTCTTC.

This clone was seen a single time. This chain links TRBV10-3 with TRBJ2-1; 11 nucleotides align to TRBD2. Germline CDR1 is ENHRY and CDR2 is SYGVKD. The CDR3 totals 15 residues. Unmatched junction bases numbered 12, after V lost 10 bases and J lost 7 bases. The CDR3 here is CATSWGLAEGNEQFF. The CDR3 DNA sequence: TGTGCCACCTCCTGGGGACTAGCGGAGGGGAATGAGCAGTTCTTC.

CDR3 nucleotides: TGTGCCAGCGCGGGATTGGATACGCAGTATTTT. Its translation is CASAGLDTQYF. The chain uses TRBV7-6 and TRBJ2-3; weak D call: TRBD2 (6 bases). The CDR3 totals 11 residues. Germline V gives CDR1 SGHVS, CDR2 FNYEAQ. Between the trimmed V and J ends, which lost 8 bases and 6 bases, there was a span of 9 bases.

J is TRBJ2-5 and V is TRBV7-8; D might be TRBD1 (6 bases). V dropped 1 base and J dropped 5 bases, with 14 bases sitting between them. The CDR3 runs 15 residues. The germline V gene has CDR1 SGHVS and CDR2 FQNEAQ. The CDR3 loop is CASSLVVGGWETQYF. In DNA form, the CDR3 reads TGTGCCAGCAGCTTAGTTGTAGGGGGTTGGGAGACCCAGTACTTC.

This clone was seen ten or more times. The rearrangement uses TRBV15 and TRBJ2-1; tentative D call: TRBD2 (5 bases). The CDR3 loop spans 16 amino acids. The germline CDR1 and CDR2 sequences are LNHNV and YYDKDF (reference sequence). V lost 4 bases and J 0 bases, leaving 13 bases between the germline ends. CDR3 protein: CATSTSSSRSYNEQFF. Here the CDR3 DNA reads TGTGCCACCAGCACATCCTCTAGCCGCTCCTACAATGAGCAGTTCTTC.

V gene TRBV11-2 combines with J gene TRBJ2-7, with D maybe TRBD1 (6 bases). CDR3 length: 13 amino acids. With 5 bases removed from V and 10 bases from J, the gap between germline ends came to 18 bases. Germline loops: CDR1 SGHAT, CDR2 FQNNGV. DNA for the CDR3: TGTGCCAGCAGCCCCGGCTTGGGGGCGGAACAGTACTTC. This translates into CASSPGLGAEQYF.

This clone was seen a handful of times. The chain links TRBV5-1 to TRBJ1-1, with 7 positions matching TRBD1. This CDR3 spans 15 amino acids. V was clipped by 1 base and J by 6 bases; unmatched bases: 9. Germline lookup yields CDR1 SGHRS and CDR2 YFSETQ. CDR3 region: CASSLRAGGFSEAFF. DNA for the CDR3: TGCGCCAGCAGCTTGCGGGCAGGGGGGTTCTCTGAAGCTTTCTTT. Using reference TRBV5-1 and TRBJ1-1 for the parts outside the CDR3, the full variable domain is KAGVTQTPRYLIKTRGQQVTLSCSPISGHRSVSWYQQTPGQGLQFLFEYFSETQRNKGNFPGRFSGRQFSNSRSEMNVSTLELGDSALYLCASSLRAGGFSEAFFGQGTRLTVV.

The chain is built from TRBV6-4 and TRBJ2-2; TRBD2 matches 9 bases. V lost 8 bases and J lost 1; bases outside the gene matches: 2. This CDR3 is built from 14 residues. Germline CDR1 is MRHNA and CDR2 is SNTAGT. The CDR3: CASRAGGNTGELFF. The CDR3 nucleotides are TGTGCCAGCCGAGCGGGAGGGAACACCGGGGAGCTGTTTTTT.

This clone was found once. This sequence joins TRBV6-1 and TRBJ2-3, with a tentative D call TRBD2 (6 bases). This CDR3 has 14 residues. The germline V and J ends were trimmed by 4 bases and 2 bases, with 10 bases remaining between them. The V gene's germline CDR1 is MNHNS and CDR2 SASEGT. CDR3 DNA sequence: TGTGCCAGCAGTGTAGGACTACACACAGATACGCAGTATTTT. Encoded protein: CASSVGLHTDTQYF.

The V and J genes are TRBV29-1 and TRBJ1-2; TRBD1 matches at 11 bases. The CDR3 sequence is 16 residues long. Trimming cost V 6 bases and J 4 bases; bases outside gene matches: 13. CDR1 is SQVTM and CDR2 is ANQGSEA in the germline V gene. CDR3 sequence: CSVLGQGARSFYGYTF. As DNA, the CDR3 is TGCAGCGTCCTAGGACAGGGGGCTCGCTCGTTCTATGGCTACACCTTC.

As regards this clone: The DNA is left out, because the CDR3 cannot be placed on it with certainty; the CDR3 is given as TCRdb lists it. The chain recombines TRBV7-9 with TRBJ2-5; the table calls TRBD2, which could not be checked here. The CDR3 has 15 amino acids, counting both end residues. Germline V lookup: CDR1 SEHNR, CDR2 FQNEAQ (reference sequence). The CDR3 loop is CASSFGPGLQETQYF.

The chain carries TRBV10-1 and TRBJ2-7; 7 bases fit TRBD2. In germline, CDR1 is WNHNN, CDR2 SYGVQD (reference sequence). CDR3 length equals 15 residues. The junction had 4 bases not matched to a gene; V was cut back by 0 bases and J by 2 bases. CDR3 nucleotide sequence: TGCGCCAGCAGTGAGTCTACGGCGGGAGCCTACGAGCAGTACTTC. This codes for CASSESTAGAYEQYF.

The J gene is TRBJ2-5, the V gene TRBV2, with TRBD2 as a possible D gene (5 bases). V lost 6 bases and J 6 bases, leaving 17 bases between the germline ends. Germline lookup yields CDR1 SNHLY and CDR2 FYNNEI. The CDR3 loop spans 14 amino acids. In DNA, the CDR3 is TGTGCCAGCAGCACCGGACCCGGGAAAAAGACCCAGTACTTC. This sequence encodes CASSTGPGKKTQYF. Using reference TRBV2 and TRBJ2-5 for the parts outside the CDR3, the full variable domain is EPEVTQTPSHQVTQMGQEVILRCVPISNHLYFYWYRQILGQKVEFLVSFYNNEISEKSEIFDDQFSVERPDGSNFTLKIRSTKLEDSAMYFCASSTGPGKKTQYFGPGTRLLVL.